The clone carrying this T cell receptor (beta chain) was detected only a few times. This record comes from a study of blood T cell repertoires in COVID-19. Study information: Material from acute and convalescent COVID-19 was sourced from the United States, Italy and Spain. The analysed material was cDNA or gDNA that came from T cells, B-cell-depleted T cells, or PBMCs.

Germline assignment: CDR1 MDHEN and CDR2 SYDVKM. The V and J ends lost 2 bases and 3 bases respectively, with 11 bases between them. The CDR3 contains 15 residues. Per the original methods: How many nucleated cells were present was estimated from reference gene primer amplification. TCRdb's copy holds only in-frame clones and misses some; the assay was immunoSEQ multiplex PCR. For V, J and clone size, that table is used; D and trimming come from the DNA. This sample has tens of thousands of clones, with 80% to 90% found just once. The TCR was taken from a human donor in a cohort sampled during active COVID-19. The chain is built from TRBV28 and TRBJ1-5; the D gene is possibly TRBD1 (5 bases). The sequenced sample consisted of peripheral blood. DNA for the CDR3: TGTGCCAGCAGTTTAGGAGGGGAAGACAATCAGCCCCAGCATTTT. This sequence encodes CASSLGGEDNQPQHF. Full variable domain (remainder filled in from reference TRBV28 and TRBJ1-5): DVKVTQSSRYLVKRTGEKVFLECVQDMDHENMFWYRQDPGLGLRLIYFSYDVKMKEKGDIPEGYSVSREKKERFSLILESASTNQTSMYLCASSLGGEDNQPQHFGDGTRLSIL.